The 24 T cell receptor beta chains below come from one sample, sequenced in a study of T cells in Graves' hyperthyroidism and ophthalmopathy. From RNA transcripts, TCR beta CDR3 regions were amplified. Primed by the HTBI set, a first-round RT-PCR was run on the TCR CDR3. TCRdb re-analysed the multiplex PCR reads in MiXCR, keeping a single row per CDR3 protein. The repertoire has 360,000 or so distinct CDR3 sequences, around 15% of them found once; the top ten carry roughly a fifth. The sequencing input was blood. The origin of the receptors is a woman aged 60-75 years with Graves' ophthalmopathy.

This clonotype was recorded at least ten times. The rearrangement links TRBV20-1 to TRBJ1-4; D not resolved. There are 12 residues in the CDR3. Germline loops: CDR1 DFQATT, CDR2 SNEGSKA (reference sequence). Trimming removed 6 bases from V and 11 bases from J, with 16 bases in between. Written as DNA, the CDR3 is TGCAGTGCCCCCCCGGTCCATGGTAAACTGTTTTTT. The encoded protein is CSAPPVHGKLFF.

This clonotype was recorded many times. In nucleotides, the CDR3 is TGTGCCTGGAGTCTCCGGAACGGCGGGGGCTACACCTTC. Protein: CAWSLRNGGGYTF. This chain connects TRBV30 to TRBJ1-2; D ambiguous. Germline V gene lookup returns CDR1 GTSNPN and CDR2 SVGIG (reference sequence). The length of the CDR3 is 13 residues. V was shortened by 2 bases and J by 8 bases, with 15 bases between the two germline ends.

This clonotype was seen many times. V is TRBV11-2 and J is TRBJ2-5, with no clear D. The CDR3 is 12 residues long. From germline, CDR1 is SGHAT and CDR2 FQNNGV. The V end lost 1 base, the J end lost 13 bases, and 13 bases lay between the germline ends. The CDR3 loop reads CASSLVEAHSYF. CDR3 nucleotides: TGTGCCAGCAGCTTAGTGGAAGCCCACTCGTACTTC.

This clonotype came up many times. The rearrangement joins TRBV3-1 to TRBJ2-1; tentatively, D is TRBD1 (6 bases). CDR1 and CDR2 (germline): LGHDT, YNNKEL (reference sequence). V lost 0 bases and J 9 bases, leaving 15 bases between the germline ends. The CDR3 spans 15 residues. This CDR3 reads CASSQEGLQGSEQFF. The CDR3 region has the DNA TGTGCCAGCAGCCAAGAAGGTCTACAGGGAAGTGAGCAGTTCTTC.

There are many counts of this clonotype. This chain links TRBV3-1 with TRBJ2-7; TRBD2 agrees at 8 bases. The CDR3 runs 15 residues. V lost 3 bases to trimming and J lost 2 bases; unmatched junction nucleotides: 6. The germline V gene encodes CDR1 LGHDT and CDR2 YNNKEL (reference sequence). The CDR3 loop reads CASSHRLAGTYEQYF. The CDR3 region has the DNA TGTGCCAGCAGCCATAGGCTAGCGGGTACCTACGAGCAGTACTTC.

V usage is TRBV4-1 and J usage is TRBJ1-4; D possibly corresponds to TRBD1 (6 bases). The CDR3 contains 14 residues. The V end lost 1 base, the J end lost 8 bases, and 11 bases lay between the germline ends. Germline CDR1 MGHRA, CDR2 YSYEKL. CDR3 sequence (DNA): TGCGCCAGCAGCCAAGTGGGGGCAGGGGAAAAACTGTTTTTT. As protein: CASSQVGAGEKLFF.

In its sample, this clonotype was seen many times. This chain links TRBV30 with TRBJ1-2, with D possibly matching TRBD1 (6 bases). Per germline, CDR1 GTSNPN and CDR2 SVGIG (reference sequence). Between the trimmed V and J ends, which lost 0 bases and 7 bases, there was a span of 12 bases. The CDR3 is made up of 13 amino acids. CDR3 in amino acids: CAWSVRRGVGYTF. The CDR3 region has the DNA TGTGCCTGGAGTGTACGAAGGGGGGTTGGCTACACCTTC.

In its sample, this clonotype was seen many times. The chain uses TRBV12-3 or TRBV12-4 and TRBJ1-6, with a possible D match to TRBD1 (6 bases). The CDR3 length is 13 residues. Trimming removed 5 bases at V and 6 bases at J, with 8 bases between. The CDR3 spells CASSRTVNSPLHF. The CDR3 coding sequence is TGTGCCAGCAGTAGGACAGTTAATTCACCCCTCCACTTT.

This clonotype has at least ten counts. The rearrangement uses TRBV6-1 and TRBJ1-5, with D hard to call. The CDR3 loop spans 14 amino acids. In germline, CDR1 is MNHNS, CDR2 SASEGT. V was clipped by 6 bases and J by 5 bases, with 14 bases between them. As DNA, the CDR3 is TGTGCCAGCAGAGCGGCTCCGTGGGATCAGCCCCAGCATTTT. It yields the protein CASRAAPWDQPQHF.

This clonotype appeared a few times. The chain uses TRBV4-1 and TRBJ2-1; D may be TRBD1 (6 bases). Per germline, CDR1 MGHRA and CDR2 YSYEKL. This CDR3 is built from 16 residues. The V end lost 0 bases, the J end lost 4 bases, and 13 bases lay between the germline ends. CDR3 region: CASSQEAGDFYNEQFF. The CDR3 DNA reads TGCGCCAGCAGCCAAGAGGCAGGGGATTTTTACAATGAGCAGTTCTTC.

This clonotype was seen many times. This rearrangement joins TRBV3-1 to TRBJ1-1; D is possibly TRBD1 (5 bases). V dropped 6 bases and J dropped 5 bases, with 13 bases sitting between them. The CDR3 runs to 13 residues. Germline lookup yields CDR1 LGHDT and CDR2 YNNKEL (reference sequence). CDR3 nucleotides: TGTGCCAGCAGGGGGGTAGGGAAGACTGAAGCTTTCTTT. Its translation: CASRGVGKTEAFF.

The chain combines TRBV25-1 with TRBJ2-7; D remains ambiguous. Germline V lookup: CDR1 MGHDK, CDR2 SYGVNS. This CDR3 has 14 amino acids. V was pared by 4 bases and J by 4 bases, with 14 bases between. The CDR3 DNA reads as TGTGCCAGCAGTGGTCTGGGGTCCGGGTACGAGCAGTACTTC. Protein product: CASSGLGSGYEQYF.

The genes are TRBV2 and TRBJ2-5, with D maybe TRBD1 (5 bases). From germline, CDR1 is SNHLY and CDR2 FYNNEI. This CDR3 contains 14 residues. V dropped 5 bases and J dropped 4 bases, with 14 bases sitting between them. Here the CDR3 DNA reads TGTGCCAGCAGTCGACATGGGGCTCGAGAGACCCAGTACTTC. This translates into CASSRHGARETQYF.

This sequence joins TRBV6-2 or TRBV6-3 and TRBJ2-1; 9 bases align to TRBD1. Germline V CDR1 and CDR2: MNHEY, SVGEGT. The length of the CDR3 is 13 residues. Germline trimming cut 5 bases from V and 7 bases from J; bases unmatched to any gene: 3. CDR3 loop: CASSVGTGNEQFF. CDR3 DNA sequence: TGTGCCAGCAGTGTTGGGACAGGGAATGAGCAGTTCTTC.

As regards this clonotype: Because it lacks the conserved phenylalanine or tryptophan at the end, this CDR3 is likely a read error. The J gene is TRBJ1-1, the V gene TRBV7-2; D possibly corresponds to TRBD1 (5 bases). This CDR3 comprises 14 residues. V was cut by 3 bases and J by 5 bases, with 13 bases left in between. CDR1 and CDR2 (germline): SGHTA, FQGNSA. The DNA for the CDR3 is TGTGCCAGCAGCTTCGGGACGGTCTTAACTGAAGCTTTCTTG. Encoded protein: CASSFGTVLTEAFL.

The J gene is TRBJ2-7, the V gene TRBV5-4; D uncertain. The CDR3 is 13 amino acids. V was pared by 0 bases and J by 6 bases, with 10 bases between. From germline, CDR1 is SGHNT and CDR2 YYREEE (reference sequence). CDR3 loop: CASSLAPGLEQYF. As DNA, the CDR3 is TGTGCCAGCAGCTTGGCCCCTGGGCTCGAGCAGTACTTC.

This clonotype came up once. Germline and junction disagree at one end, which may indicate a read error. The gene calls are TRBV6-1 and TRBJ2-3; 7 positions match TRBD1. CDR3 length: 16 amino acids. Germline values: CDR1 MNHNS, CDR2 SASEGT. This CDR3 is CASGEGTGVGPDTQYF. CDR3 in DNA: TGTGCCAGCGGTGAGGGAACAGGGGTGGGACCAGATACGCAGTATTTT.

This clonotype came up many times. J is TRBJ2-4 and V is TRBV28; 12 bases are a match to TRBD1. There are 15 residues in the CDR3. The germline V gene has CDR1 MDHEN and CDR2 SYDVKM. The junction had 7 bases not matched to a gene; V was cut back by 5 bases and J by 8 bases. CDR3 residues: CASSRDRGRVDIQYF. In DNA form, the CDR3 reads TGTGCCAGCAGTCGGGACAGGGGGCGGGTCGACATTCAGTACTTC.

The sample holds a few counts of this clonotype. CDR3 in amino acids: CAWSVTGGTEAFF. The CDR3 DNA reads as TGTGCCTGGAGTGTGACAGGGGGGACTGAAGCTTTCTTT. The rearrangement joins TRBV30 to TRBJ1-1; 9 bases align to TRBD1. Germline-derived CDR1 and CDR2 are GTSNPN and SVGIG (reference sequence). Trimming at V came to 0 bases and at J to 5 bases, leaving 1 base not matched to a gene. This CDR3 has 13 residues.

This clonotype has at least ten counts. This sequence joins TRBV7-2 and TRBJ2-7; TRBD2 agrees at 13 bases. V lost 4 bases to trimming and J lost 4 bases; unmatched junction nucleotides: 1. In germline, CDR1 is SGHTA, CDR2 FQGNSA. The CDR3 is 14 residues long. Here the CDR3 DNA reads TGTGCCAGCAGCTGGACTAGCGGGAGTTACGAGCAGTACTTC. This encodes CASSWTSGSYEQYF.

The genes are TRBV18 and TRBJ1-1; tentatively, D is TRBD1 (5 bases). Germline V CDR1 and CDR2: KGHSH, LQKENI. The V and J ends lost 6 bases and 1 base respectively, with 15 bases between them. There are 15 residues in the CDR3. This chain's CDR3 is CASSPRGGQNTEAFF. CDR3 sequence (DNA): TGTGCCAGCTCCCCGAGGGGCGGGCAGAACACTGAAGCTTTCTTT.

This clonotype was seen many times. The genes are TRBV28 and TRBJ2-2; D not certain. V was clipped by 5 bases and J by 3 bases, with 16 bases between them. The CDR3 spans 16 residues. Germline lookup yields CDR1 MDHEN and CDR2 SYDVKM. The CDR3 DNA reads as TGTGCCAGCAGTCCCGGCGGATCTGGTGACACCGGGGAGCTGTTTTTT. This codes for CASSPGGSGDTGELFF.

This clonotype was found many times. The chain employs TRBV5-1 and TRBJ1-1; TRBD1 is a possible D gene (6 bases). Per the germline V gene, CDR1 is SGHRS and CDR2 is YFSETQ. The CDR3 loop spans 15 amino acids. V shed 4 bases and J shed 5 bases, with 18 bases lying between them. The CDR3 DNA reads TGCGCCAGCAGCCCCACGGGACATCTAGGTACTGAAGCTTTCTTT. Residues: CASSPTGHLGTEAFF.

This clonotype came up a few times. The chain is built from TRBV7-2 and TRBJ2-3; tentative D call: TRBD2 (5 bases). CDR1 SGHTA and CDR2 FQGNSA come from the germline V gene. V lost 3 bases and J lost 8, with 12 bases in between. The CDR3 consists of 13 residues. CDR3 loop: CASSFGREATQYF. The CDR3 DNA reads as TGTGCCAGCAGCTTTGGTCGGGAAGCTACGCAGTATTTT.